A single sample is the source of the 7 T cell receptor beta chains below, sequenced in a study. TCRdb recomputed calls from the 5' RACE reads with MiXCR, one row per CDR3 protein. The sample carries over 55,000 distinct CDR3 sequences, more than 25% recorded once. Sequencing was done on a sample of tumor-infiltrating memory CD4+ T cells sorted from the breast tumor. Subset indicated: memory CD4+ T cells, CD4+CD45RO+CD25-. These receptors originate from a female donor with breast cancer.

This clonotype was seen only a few times. V and J are TRBV7-8 and TRBJ2-7, with 7 positions matching TRBD2. The germline V gene has CDR1 SGHVS and CDR2 FQNEAQ. With V trimmed by 5 bases and J by 7 bases, 5 bases remained unmatched. This CDR3 has 12 amino acids. CDR3 in DNA: TGTGCCAGCAGCCCCCAAGCGGGGGAGCAGTACTTC. It yields the protein CASSPQAGEQYF.

This clonotype was observed a handful of times. This chain uses TRBV18 with TRBJ2-7; maybe TRBD2 (5 bases). The CDR3 has 15 residues. Deletions cut 3 bases from V and 3 bases from J, with 15 bases between. CDR1 and CDR2 (germline): KGHSH, LQKENI. CDR3 region: CASSPSRQEGYEQYF. The CDR3 DNA sequence: TGTGCCAGCTCACCGTCGAGGCAAGAGGGCTACGAGCAGTACTTC. Full variable domain (remainder filled in from reference TRBV18 and TRBJ2-7): NAGVMQNPRHLVRRRGQEARLRCSPMKGHSHVYWYRQLPEEGLKFMVYLQKENIIDESGMPKERFSAEFPKEGPSILRIQQVVRGDSAAYFCASSPSRQEGYEQYFGPGTRLTVT.

This clonotype showed up just a few times. The rearrangement joins TRBV12-3 or TRBV12-4 to TRBJ2-7; D is unresolved. Trimming took 5 bases from V and 2 from J, leaving 7 bases between them. This CDR3 spans 12 amino acids. CDR3: CASSRAAYEQYF. Written as DNA, the CDR3 is TGTGCCAGCAGTCGTGCAGCCTACGAGCAGTACTTC.

The genes are TRBV6-5 and TRBJ2-7; TRBD2 matches 8 bases. J was trimmed by 0 bases and V by 7 bases; bases with no gene match: 5. CDR3 length equals 14 residues. In germline, CDR1 is MNHEY, CDR2 SVGAGI. This chain's CDR3 is CASTRAGVSYEQYF. In DNA form, the CDR3 reads TGTGCCAGCACTCGAGCGGGAGTCTCCTACGAGCAGTACTTC.

This clonotype has more than one count but fewer than ten. This rearrangement joins TRBV6-1 to TRBJ2-2, with D possibly called TRBD1 or TRBD2 (5 bases each). Trimming pared 6 bases from V and 1 base from J, leaving 12 bases between. CDR3 length equals 15 residues. Germline loops: CDR1 MNHNS, CDR2 SASEGT. The CDR3 protein is CASRTGTLNTGELFF. The CDR3 DNA is TGTGCCAGCAGGACCGGGACGTTGAACACCGGGGAGCTGTTTTTT.

This clonotype was observed a handful of times. This chain joins TRBV27 and TRBJ1-4; D gene uncertain. This CDR3 has 13 residues. Germline CDR1 MNHEY, CDR2 SMNVEV (reference sequence). V was shortened by 4 bases and J by 4 bases, with 7 bases between the two germline ends. The CDR3 DNA sequence: TGTGCCAGCAGTTCTGGGGTTAATGAAAAACTGTTTTTT. Translating gives CASSSGVNEKLFF.

This chain joins TRBV10-3 and TRBJ1-1; 8 positions match TRBD1. The CDR3 has 14 residues. Trimming cost V 4 bases and J 1 base; bases outside gene matches: 2. Per the germline V gene, CDR1 is ENHRY and CDR2 is SYGVKD. Here the CDR3 DNA reads TGTGCCATCAGTGGCGGACAGGGGAACACTGAAGCTTTCTTT. Residues: CAISGGQGNTEAFF.